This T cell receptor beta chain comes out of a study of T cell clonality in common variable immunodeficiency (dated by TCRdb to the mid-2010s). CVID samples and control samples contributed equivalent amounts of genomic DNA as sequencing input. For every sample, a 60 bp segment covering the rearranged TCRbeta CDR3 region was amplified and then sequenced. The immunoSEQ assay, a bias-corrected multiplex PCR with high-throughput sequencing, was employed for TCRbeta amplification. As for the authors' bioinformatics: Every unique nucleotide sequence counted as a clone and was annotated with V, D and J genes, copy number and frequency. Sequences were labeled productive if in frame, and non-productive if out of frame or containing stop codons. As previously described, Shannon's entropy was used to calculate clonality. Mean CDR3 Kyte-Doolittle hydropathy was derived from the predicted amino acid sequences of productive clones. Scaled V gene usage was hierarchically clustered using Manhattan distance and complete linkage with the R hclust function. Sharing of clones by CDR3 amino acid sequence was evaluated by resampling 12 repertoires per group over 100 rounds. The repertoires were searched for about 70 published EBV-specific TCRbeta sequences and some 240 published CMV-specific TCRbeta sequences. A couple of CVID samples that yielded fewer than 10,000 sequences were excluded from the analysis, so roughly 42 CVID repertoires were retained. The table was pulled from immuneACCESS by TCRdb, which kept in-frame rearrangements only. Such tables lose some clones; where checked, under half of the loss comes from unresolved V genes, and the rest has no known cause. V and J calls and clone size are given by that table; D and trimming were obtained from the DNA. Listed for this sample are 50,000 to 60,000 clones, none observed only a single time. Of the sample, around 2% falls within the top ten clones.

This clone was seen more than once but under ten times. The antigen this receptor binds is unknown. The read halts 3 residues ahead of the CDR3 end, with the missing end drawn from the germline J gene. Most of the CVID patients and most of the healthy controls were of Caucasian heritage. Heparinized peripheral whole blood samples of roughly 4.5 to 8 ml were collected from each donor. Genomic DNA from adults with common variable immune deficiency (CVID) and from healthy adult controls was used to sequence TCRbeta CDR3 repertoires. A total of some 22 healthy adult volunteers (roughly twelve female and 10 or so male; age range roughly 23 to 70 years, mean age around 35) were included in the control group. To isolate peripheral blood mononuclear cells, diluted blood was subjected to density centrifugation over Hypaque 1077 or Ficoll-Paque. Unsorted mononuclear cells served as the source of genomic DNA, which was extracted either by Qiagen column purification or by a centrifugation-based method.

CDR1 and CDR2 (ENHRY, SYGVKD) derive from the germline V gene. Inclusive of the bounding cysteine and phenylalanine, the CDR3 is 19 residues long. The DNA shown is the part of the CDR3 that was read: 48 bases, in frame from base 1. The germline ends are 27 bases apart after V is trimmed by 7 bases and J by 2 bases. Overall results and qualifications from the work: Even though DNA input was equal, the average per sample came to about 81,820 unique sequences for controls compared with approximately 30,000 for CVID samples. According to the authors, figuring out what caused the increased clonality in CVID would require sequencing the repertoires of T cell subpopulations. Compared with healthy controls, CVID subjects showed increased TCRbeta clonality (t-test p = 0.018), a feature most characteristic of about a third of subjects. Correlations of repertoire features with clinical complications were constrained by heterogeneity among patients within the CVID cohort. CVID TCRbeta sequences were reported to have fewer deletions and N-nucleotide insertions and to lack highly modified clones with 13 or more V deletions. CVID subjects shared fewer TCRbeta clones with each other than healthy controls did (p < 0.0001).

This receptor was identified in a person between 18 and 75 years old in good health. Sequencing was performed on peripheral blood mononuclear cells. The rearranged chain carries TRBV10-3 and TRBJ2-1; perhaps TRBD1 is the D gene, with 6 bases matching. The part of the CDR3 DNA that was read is TGTGCCATCAAGGGGGACCGGACGGGCCCACTGGGCCCCTACAATGAG. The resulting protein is CAIKGDRTGPLGPYNE. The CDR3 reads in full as CAIKGDRTGPLGPYNEQFF.